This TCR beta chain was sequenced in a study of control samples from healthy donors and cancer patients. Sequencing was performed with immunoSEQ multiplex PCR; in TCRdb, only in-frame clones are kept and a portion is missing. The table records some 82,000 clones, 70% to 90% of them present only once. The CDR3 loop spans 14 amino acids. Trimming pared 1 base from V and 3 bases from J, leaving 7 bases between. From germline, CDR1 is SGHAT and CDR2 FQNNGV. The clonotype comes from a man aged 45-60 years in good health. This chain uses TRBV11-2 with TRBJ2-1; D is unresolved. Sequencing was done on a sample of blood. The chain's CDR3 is CASSLGTVYNEQFF. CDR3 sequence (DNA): TGTGCCAGCAGCTTAGGAACGGTCTACAATGAGCAGTTCTTC.